The T cell receptor (beta chain) described here comes from a study of monozygotic twins with inflammatory bowel disease. Study-wide findings and caveats: Among IBD patients, fewer clonotypes were shared with others than among healthy twins, especially with disease activity.

As to this clonotype: What it binds is unknown.

The CDR3 runs to 15 residues. Germline values: CDR1 SNHLY, CDR2 FYNNEI. Nested amplification of TCRalpha and TCRbeta cDNA involved two PCRs of approximately 17 and 9 cycles. Using the 5' RACE reads, TCRdb records one entry per CDR3 protein without DNA. The table gives 120,000 to 150,000 distinct CDR3 sequences; the top ten clones make up 2% to 2.5% of it. V usage is TRBV2 and J usage is TRBJ2-1; the TCRdb call, TRBD1, lacks DNA for checking. The sequence was collected from a human donor with ulcerative colitis or Crohn's disease, or a healthy co-twin of an affected twin (not recorded which). Sequenced material: blood. The CDR3: CASSEQGFSYNEQLF.